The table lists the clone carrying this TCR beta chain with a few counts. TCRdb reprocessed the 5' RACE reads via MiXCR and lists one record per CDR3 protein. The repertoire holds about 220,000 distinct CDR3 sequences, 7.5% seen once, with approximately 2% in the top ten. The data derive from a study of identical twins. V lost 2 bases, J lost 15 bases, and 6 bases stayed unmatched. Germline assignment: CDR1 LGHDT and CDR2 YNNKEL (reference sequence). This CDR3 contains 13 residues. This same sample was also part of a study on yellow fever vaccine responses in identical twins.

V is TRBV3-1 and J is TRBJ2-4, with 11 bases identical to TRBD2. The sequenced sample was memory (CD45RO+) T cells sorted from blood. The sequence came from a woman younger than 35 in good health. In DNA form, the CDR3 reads TGTGCCAGCAGCCAAACTAGCGGGAGTAATTTGTACTTC. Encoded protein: CASSQTSGSNLYF.